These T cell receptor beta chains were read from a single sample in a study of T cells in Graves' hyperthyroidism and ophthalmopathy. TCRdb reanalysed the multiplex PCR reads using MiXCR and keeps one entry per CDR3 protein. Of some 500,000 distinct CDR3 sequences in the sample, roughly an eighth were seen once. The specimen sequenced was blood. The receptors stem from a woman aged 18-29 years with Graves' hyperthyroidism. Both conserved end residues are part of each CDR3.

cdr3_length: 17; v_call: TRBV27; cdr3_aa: CASSLPFGTSGTDTQYF
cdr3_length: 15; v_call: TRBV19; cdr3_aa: CASKHERQLPGELFF
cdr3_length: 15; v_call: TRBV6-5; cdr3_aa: CASSYLAGSYNEQFF
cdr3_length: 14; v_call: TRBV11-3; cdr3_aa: CASSSGQGWNEQFF
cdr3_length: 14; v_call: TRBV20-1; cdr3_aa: CSARDYTGPYEQYF
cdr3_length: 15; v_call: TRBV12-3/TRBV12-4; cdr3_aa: CASRPKGGLSYEQYF
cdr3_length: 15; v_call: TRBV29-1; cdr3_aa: CSVEGDRQYNYGYTF
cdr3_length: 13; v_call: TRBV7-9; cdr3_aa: CASSLVMRPEAFF
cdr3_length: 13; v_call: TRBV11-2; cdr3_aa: CASSFRTTYEQYF
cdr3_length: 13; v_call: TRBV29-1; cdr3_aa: CSVQTGRNTEAFF
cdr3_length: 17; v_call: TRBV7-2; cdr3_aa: CASSSHPPQYSNQPQHF
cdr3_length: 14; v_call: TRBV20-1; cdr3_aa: CSASQGTHSYEQYF
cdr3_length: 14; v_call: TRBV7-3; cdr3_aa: CASSPGLAFGELFF
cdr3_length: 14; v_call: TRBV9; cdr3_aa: CASSAIGTDYGYTF
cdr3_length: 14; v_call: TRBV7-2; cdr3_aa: CATVQGAGYNEQFF
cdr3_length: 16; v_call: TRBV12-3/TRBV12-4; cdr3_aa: CASSSGVGGTSYEQYF
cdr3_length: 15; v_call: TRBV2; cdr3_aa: CASRPGTGDNQPQHF
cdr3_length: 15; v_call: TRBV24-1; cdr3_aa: CATSDLQGEHSEQFF
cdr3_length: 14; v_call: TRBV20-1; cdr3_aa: CSARRPSGRIEAFF
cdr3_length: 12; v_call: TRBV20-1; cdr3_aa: CSARDGPLTIYF
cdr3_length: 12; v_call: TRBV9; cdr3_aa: CASSGGQSVAFF
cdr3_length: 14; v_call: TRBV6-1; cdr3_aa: CASSDQLSGGTLHF
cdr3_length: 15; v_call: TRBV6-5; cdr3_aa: CASSLDPAANQPQHF
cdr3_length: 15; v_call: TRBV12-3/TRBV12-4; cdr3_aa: CASSLERLAGETQYF
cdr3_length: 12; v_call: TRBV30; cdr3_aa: CAWSVRSDTQYF
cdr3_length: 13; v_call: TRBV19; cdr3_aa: CASSISPSTEAFF
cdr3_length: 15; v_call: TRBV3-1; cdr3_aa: CASRPGLAGVGEQFF
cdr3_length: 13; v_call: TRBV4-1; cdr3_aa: CASADRDSYEQYF
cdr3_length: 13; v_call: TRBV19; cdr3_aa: CASSIVGINEQSF
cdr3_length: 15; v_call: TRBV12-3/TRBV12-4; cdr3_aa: CASSPNYRNYNTIYF
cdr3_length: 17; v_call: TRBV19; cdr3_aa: CASSKTGRRGGNQPQHF
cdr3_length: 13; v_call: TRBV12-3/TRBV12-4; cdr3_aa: CASRPLYQGEQFF
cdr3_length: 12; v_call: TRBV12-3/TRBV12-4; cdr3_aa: CASLGIGEKLFF
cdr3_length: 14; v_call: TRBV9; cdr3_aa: CASSDQSSYNEQFF
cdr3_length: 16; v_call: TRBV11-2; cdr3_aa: CASSLGSRGLGETQYF
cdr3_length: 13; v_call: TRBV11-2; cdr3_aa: CASSLDPDYEQYF
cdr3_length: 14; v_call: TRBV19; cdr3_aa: CASSPTGGESPLHF
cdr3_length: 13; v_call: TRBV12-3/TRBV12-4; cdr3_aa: CASSPRGATEAFF
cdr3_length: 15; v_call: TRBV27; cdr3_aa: CASSSKRVGNQPQHF